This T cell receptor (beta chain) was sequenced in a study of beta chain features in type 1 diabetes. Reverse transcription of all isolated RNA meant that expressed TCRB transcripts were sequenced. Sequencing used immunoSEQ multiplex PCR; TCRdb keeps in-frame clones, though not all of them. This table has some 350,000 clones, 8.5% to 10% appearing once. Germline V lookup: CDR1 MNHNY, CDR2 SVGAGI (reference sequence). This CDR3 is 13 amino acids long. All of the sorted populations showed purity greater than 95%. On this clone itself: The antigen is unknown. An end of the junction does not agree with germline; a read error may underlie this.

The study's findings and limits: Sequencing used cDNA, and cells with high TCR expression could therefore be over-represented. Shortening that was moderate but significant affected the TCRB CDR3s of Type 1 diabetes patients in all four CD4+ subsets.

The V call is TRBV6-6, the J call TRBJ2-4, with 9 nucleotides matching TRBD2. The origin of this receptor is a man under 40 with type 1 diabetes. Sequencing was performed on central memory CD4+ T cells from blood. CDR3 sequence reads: CASSGPSREREDF. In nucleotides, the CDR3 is TGTGCCAGCAGCGGCCCTTCGAGGGAGCGGGAGGACTTC.